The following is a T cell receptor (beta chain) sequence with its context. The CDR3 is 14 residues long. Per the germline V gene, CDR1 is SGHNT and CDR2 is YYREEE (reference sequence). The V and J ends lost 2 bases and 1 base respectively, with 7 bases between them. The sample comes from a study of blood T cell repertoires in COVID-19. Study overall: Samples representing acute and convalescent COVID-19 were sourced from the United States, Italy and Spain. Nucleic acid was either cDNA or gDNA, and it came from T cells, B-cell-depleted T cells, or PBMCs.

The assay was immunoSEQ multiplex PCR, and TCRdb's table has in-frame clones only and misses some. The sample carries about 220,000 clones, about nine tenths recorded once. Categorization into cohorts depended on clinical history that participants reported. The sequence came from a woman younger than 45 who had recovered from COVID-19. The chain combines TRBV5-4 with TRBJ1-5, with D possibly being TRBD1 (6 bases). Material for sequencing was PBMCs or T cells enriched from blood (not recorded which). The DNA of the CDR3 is TGTGCCAGCAGCTTTCAGGGGAGCAATCAGCCCCAGCATTTT. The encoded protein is CASSFQGSNQPQHF.